Shown below are 31 T cell receptor beta chains from a single sample sequenced in a study of T-cell memory formation after mild COVID-19. TCRdb re-called the 5' RACE reads with MiXCR, one entry per CDR3 protein. Among 250,000 to 300,000 distinct CDR3 sequences listed, 8% to 9% were seen once. Material: PBMCs or a T cell subset sorted from them (not recorded which). The receptors originated from a man between 18 and 35 years old who had mild COVID-19 (a few samples of this study predate the infection). Cell type and time point are not known.

This clonotype was seen at least ten times. The V and J genes are TRBV7-6 and TRBJ1-3, with 8 bases that match TRBD1. The CDR3 is 15 amino acids. V was clipped by 5 bases and J by 3 bases; unmatched bases: 6. Germline CDR1 reads SGHVS; CDR2 reads FNYEAQ. CDR3 residues: CASSPGQDFGNTIYF. The CDR3, as DNA: TGTGCCAGCAGCCCGGGACAGGATTTTGGAAACACCATATATTTT.

This chain joins TRBV29-1 and TRBJ2-1; TRBD2 agrees at 15 bases. CDR3 length: 13 residues. Germline CDR1 is SQVTM and CDR2 is ANQGSEA. Losses at the gene ends were 6 bases for V and 10 bases for J; bases not matched to a gene: 4. CDR3 coding DNA: TGCAGCGTGGCCGGGACTAGCGGGGGGGAGCAGTTCTTC. Translating it yields CSVAGTSGGEQFF.

This chain uses TRBV7-3 with TRBJ2-1, with 10 positions matching TRBD2. Germline V gene lookup returns CDR1 SGHTA and CDR2 FQGTGA. The V gene end was trimmed by 1 base and the J gene end by 7 bases; junction bases not matched to a gene: 4. There are 15 residues in the CDR3. Written as DNA, the CDR3 is TGTGCCAGCAGCTTAAGCAGCGGGGGGGCAAATGAGCAGTTCTTC. Protein sequence: CASSLSSGGANEQFF.

The chain employs TRBV12-3 or TRBV12-4 and TRBJ2-7; 8 nucleotides match TRBD1. The CDR3 extends over 13 amino acids. With 6 bases clipped from V and 5 bases from J, the junction kept 6 bases outside the gene matches. The CDR3 region has the DNA TGTGCCAGCAGCGACAGGGGACGGGACGAGCAGTACTTC. This encodes CASSDRGRDEQYF.

The rearrangement links TRBV4-1 to TRBJ1-1; D unresolved. The germline V gene encodes CDR1 MGHRA and CDR2 YSYEKL. V shed 6 bases and J shed 2 bases, with 19 bases lying between them. CDR3 length: 16 amino acids. CDR3 coding DNA: TGCGCCAGCAGTCACCGACCAGGCGGTGGAAACACTGAAGCTTTCTTT. This gives the protein CASSHRPGGGNTEAFF.

In its sample, this clonotype was seen a few times. This sequence joins TRBV7-2 and TRBJ1-6, with D possibly matching TRBD1 (6 bases). With 1 base removed from V and 8 bases from J, the gap between germline ends came to 12 bases. Germline-derived CDR1 and CDR2 are SGHTA and FQGNSA. The CDR3 loop spans 15 amino acids. DNA for the CDR3: TGTGCCAGCAGCTTAGTTGCAGGGGCGGATTCACCCCTCCACTTT. Translated, it gives CASSLVAGADSPLHF.

Only a few counts were recorded for this clonotype. This chain joins TRBV20-1 and TRBJ1-5, with a tentative D call TRBD1 (5 bases). Trimming removed 6 bases at V and 1 base at J, with 13 bases between. This CDR3 has 14 amino acids. Germline V gene sequence: CDR1 DFQATT, CDR2 SNEGSKA (reference sequence). CDR3: CSATTRQSNQPQHF. The CDR3 DNA sequence: TGCAGTGCGACCACCCGACAGAGCAATCAGCCCCAGCATTTT.

This clonotype was seen a few times. The CDR3 is CASSQAAAWGPSEQYF. CDR3 DNA: TGCGCCAGCAGCCAGGCAGCGGCATGGGGGCCTAGTGAGCAGTACTTC. V and J are TRBV4-3 and TRBJ2-7; D may be TRBD1 (6 bases). V shed 3 bases and J shed 7 bases, with 22 bases lying between them. CDR1 is LGHNA and CDR2 is YSLEER in the germline V gene. CDR3 length equals 16 residues.

The V gene is TRBV5-4, the J gene TRBJ2-3; tentative D call: TRBD2 (5 bases). The CDR3 spans 16 residues. The germline V gene has CDR1 SGHNT and CDR2 YYREEE (reference sequence). Trimming took 0 bases from V and 2 from J, leaving 13 bases between them. CDR3 loop: CASSLGGRGHTDTQYF. The DNA of the CDR3 is TGTGCCAGCAGCTTGGGTGGGAGAGGCCACACAGATACGCAGTATTTT.

V gene TRBV4-1 combines with J gene TRBJ2-1; weak D call: TRBD2 (5 bases). Trimming left V 0 bases short and J 0 bases short, with 15 bases between. The germline V gene encodes CDR1 MGHRA and CDR2 YSYEKL. The CDR3 contains 18 residues. The CDR3 here is CASSQDPQRFSSYNEQFF. CDR3 bases: TGCGCCAGCAGCCAAGACCCCCAGCGGTTTAGCTCCTACAATGAGCAGTTCTTC.

V usage is TRBV25-1 and J usage is TRBJ2-7, with 8 bases lining up with TRBD1. V lost 10 bases to trimming and J lost 3 bases; unmatched junction nucleotides: 14. The germline gives CDR1 MGHDK, CDR2 SYGVNS. This CDR3 spans 15 amino acids. CDR3 loop: CATGGGQGSGYEQYF. The DNA for the CDR3 is TGTGCCACCGGGGGAGGACAGGGATCCGGCTACGAGCAGTACTTC.

Within the sample, this clonotype is medium-sized. This chain uses TRBV4-2 with TRBJ2-2, with TRBD1 matching 9 bases. V gave up 1 base and J gave up 3 bases; unmatched junction bases: 0. CDR1 and CDR2 (germline): LGHNA, YNFKEQ. This CDR3 has 15 amino acids. CDR3 sequence reads: CASSQGQGDTGELFF. CDR3 bases: TGTGCCAGCAGCCAAGGACAGGGGGACACCGGGGAGCTGTTTTTT.

J is TRBJ2-4 and V is TRBV2; D ambiguous. The CDR3 sequence is 11 residues long. Trimming pared 6 bases from V and 6 bases from J, leaving 6 bases between. Germline V lookup: CDR1 SNHLY, CDR2 FYNNEI. The CDR3 region has the DNA TGTGCCAGCAGGGGCGCAAACATTCAGTACTTC. Translated: CASRGANIQYF.

This clonotype was observed a handful of times. The rearrangement joins TRBV5-1 to TRBJ2-1; D may be TRBD1 or TRBD2 (5 bases each). Trimming shortened V by 3 bases and J by 6 bases, and 13 bases separated the two germline ends. The CDR3 consists of 14 residues. CDR1 is SGHRS and CDR2 is YFSETQ in the germline V gene. The CDR3 sequence: CASSWDRRINEQFF. CDR3 in DNA: TGCGCCAGCAGCTGGGACCGGCGGATCAATGAGCAGTTCTTC.

The genes are TRBV14 and TRBJ2-4, with no clear D. The CDR3 runs 15 residues. CDR1 SGHDN and CDR2 FVKESK come from the germline V gene. Trimming took off 1 base at V and 0 bases at J, with 7 bases between the two ends. The CDR3 spells CASSQVGVAKNIQYF. The CDR3 region has the DNA TGTGCCAGCAGCCAAGTTGGAGTAGCCAAAAACATTCAGTACTTC.

This clonotype was picked up many times. This rearrangement joins TRBV12-3 or TRBV12-4 to TRBJ1-6; no definite D call. This CDR3 region has 12 residues. V lost 7 bases to trimming and J lost 10 bases, with 11 bases between them. CDR3 region: CASTDGLSPLHF. CDR3 nucleotides: TGTGCCAGCACCGACGGGCTATCACCCCTCCACTTT.

This clonotype was seen more than once but under ten times. The V and J genes are TRBV7-2 and TRBJ2-3; D may be TRBD2 (5 bases). Germline lookup yields CDR1 SGHTA and CDR2 FQGNSA. Trimming took off 5 bases at V and 3 bases at J, with 15 bases between the two ends. The CDR3 is made up of 15 amino acids. The CDR3 DNA sequence: TGTGCCAGCAGCCTCGGCGTGGGCGGGACAGATACGCAGTATTTT. Protein: CASSLGVGGTDTQYF. Full variable domain (missing parts from reference TRBV7-2 and TRBJ2-3): GAGVSQSPSNKVTEKGKDVELRCDPISGHTALYWYRQSLGQGLEFLIYFQGNSAPDKSGLPSDRFSAERTGGSVSTLTIQRTQQEDSAVYLCASSLGVGGTDTQYFGPGTRLTVL.

This clonotype was detected a few times. The genes are TRBV28 and TRBJ1-2; tentative D call: TRBD1 (6 bases). Per germline, CDR1 MDHEN and CDR2 SYDVKM. V gave up 8 bases and J gave up 7 bases, with 14 bases separating them. This CDR3 spans 12 amino acids. This CDR3 is CASFDKGGGYTF. CDR3 bases: TGTGCCAGCTTCGACAAGGGGGGTGGCTACACCTTC.

The chain couples TRBV20-1 to TRBJ2-7, with TRBD2 identical over 14 bases. J was trimmed by 4 bases and V by 5 bases; bases with no gene match: 7. The germline V gene has CDR1 DFQATT and CDR2 SNEGSKA (reference sequence). The CDR3 is made up of 15 amino acids. CDR3: CSALLTSGGAYEQYV. CDR3 DNA sequence: TGCAGTGCTCTGTTGACTAGCGGGGGGGCTTACGAGCAGTACGTC.

In its sample, this clonotype was seen a few times. The chain is built from TRBV20-1 and TRBJ2-3; 9 bases match TRBD2. CDR1 and CDR2 from the germline V gene are DFQATT and SNEGSKA (reference sequence). This CDR3 has 13 amino acids. Losses at the gene ends were 0 bases for V and 7 bases for J; bases not matched to a gene: 2. As DNA, the CDR3 is TGCAGTGCTAGAGAGGGACTAGCAAATACGCAGTATTTT. It specifies CSAREGLANTQYF.

The chain is built from TRBV7-2 and TRBJ1-1, with a weak D call TRBD1 (5 bases). CDR1 is SGHTA, CDR2 FQGNSA, per germline. Trimming removed 2 bases from V and 1 base from J, with 17 bases in between. The CDR3 extends over 17 amino acids. The CDR3 region has the DNA TGTGCCAGCAGCTTAACGCGGGGGAAGTGGGAGAACACTGAAGCTTTCTTT. Residues: CASSLTRGKWENTEAFF.

The chain carries TRBV12-3 or TRBV12-4 and TRBJ1-1; D gene unclear. The CDR3 is 13 amino acids. Trimming took off 0 bases at V and 1 base at J, with 3 bases between the two ends. For the CDR3, the DNA is TGTGCCAGCAGTTTAGCTAAGAACACTGAAGCTTTCTTT. Translation: CASSLAKNTEAFF.

This clonotype turned up a few times. The chain joins TRBV6-5 to TRBJ1-6; possible D gene TRBD1, 6 bases. The CDR3 totals 15 residues. V shed 6 bases and J shed 10 bases, with 19 bases lying between them. Germline-derived CDR1 and CDR2 are MNHEY and SVGAGI. CDR3 nucleotides: TGTGCCAGCAGCCTAAGGGGGGTTGTTGGGTCACCCCTCCACTTT. It codes for CASSLRGVVGSPLHF.

This clonotype has a handful of counts. The V call is TRBV27, the J call TRBJ2-7; TRBD1 aligns across 10 bases. Germline assignment: CDR1 MNHEY and CDR2 SMNVEV (reference sequence). The CDR3 length is 14 residues. V gave up 7 bases and J gave up 6 bases; unmatched junction bases: 9. The DNA of the CDR3 is TGTGCCAGCACCGCGACAGGGGGCCGGGGCGAGCAGTACGTC. It translates to CASTATGGRGEQYV.

This clonotype was recorded a few times. V gene TRBV11-3 combines with J gene TRBJ1-1; no clear D gene. The CDR3 covers 13 residues. The germline V gene encodes CDR1 SGHNT and CDR2 YENEEA. With 3 bases removed from V and 4 bases from J, the gap between germline ends came to 9 bases. The CDR3 sequence is CASSFGRSTEAFF. The CDR3 nucleotides are TGTGCCAGCAGCTTCGGGAGGAGCACTGAAGCTTTCTTT.

At least ten counts were recorded for this clonotype. The rearrangement uses TRBV7-2 and TRBJ2-2; 7 nucleotides line up with TRBD2. CDR1 and CDR2 (germline): SGHTA, FQGNSA. V shed 5 bases and J 5 bases; nucleotides not matched to a gene: 11. CDR3 length equals 16 residues. The DNA for the CDR3 is TGTGCCAGCAGCCCGACTAGCTCTAAGAGGACCGGGGAGCTGTTTTTT. Translating it yields CASSPTSSKRTGELFF.

A few counts support this clonotype. The genes are TRBV2 and TRBJ2-3; maybe TRBD2 (5 bases). Trimming shortened V by 3 bases and J by 9 bases, and 7 bases separated the two germline ends. The CDR3 is 11 amino acids. Germline V CDR1 and CDR2: SNHLY, FYNNEI. The CDR3 nucleotides are TGTGCCAGCAGTGATGAGGGCACGCAGTATTTT. Its translation is CASSDEGTQYF.

This clonotype was seen more than once but under ten times. This chain uses TRBV5-6 with TRBJ2-3, with D possibly being TRBD2 (6 bases). Trimming removed 6 bases from V and 1 base from J, with 15 bases in between. The germline V gene encodes CDR1 SGHDT and CDR2 YYEEEE. This CDR3 contains 15 residues. CDR3 coding DNA: TGTGCCAGCAAGGTGCGGGGACCCGGCACAGATACGCAGTATTTT. This codes for CASKVRGPGTDTQYF.

This clonotype was seen a few times. The chain carries TRBV20-1 and TRBJ1-5, with D perhaps matching TRBD1 (5 bases). The CDR3 covers 14 residues. Germline CDR1 reads DFQATT; CDR2 reads SNEGSKA (reference sequence). With 0 bases removed from V and 7 bases from J, the gap between germline ends came to 13 bases. Here the CDR3 reads CSARDQGGLQPQHF. The CDR3 bases are TGCAGTGCTAGAGATCAGGGAGGGCTGCAGCCCCAGCATTTT.

This clonotype was observed a few times. The V and J genes are TRBV7-2 and TRBJ2-2; 8 bases line up with TRBD1. Germline loops: CDR1 SGHTA, CDR2 FQGNSA. The CDR3 is made up of 14 amino acids. The J segment lost 6 bases and the V segment lost 2 bases, leaving 2 bases of the junction unmatched. CDR3 sequence: CASSLQQGAGELFF. The CDR3 nucleotides are TGTGCCAGCAGCTTACAACAGGGGGCCGGGGAGCTGTTTTTT.

The chain is built from TRBV6-2 or TRBV6-3 and TRBJ2-3, with 9 bases matching TRBD1. The CDR3 runs 16 residues. V lost 5 bases, J lost 4 bases, and 10 bases stayed unmatched. Per germline, CDR1 MNHEY and CDR2 SVGEGT. This CDR3 reads CASSRGTGWSADTQYF. As DNA, the CDR3 is TGTGCCAGCAGTCGCGGGACAGGGTGGAGCGCAGATACGCAGTATTTT.